Sequencing of this TCR beta chain was carried out in a study of blood T cell repertoires in COVID-19. Sequencing was performed with immunoSEQ multiplex PCR; in TCRdb, only in-frame clones are kept and a portion is missing. The sample includes 200,000 to 300,000 clones, about 91% seen only once; the top ten take roughly 1.2%. Categorization into cohorts depended on clinical history that participants reported. The CDR3 contains 16 residues. V lost 6 bases and J lost 9; bases outside the gene matches: 12. The germline gives CDR1 LNHDA, CDR2 SQIVND (reference sequence). Sequenced sample: PBMCs or T cells enriched from blood (not recorded which). This TCR came from a woman aged 35 to 49 with acute COVID-19. The chain carries TRBV19 and TRBJ2-1, with TRBD1 identical over 12 bases. The CDR3 protein is CASSRRGTGGEGEQFF. The CDR3 coding sequence is TGTGCCAGTAGCCGGCGAGGGACAGGGGGCGAAGGTGAGCAGTTCTTC.